This TCR beta chain is from a study of cytomegalovirus exposure and HLA in healthy donors. 13 Jbeta primers and 60 Vbeta primers were used for the PCR. Only in-frame clones appear in the TCRdb table, and some are missing; sequencing was by immunoSEQ multiplex PCR. In total, the table holds roughly 60,000 clones. V shed 5 bases, J shed 3 bases, and the junction held 4 bases outside the gene matches. Germline V CDR1 and CDR2: MNHEY, SMNVEV (reference sequence). This CDR3 is 14 amino acids long. Worth noting for this clone: No antigen is known for it.

Study results and limitations: Researchers counted roughly 150 TCR beta chains as cytomegalovirus-associated.

V usage is TRBV27 and J usage is TRBJ2-7; 10 bases match TRBD1. Sequencing used PBMCs. The receptor comes from a woman aged 18-29 years in good health and CMV-seronegative. In nucleotides, the CDR3 is TGTGCCAGCAGTCTGACAGGGGGCGACTACGAGCAGTACTTC. It yields the protein CASSLTGGDYEQYF.